Included here is one TCR beta chain sequence, with context. Its antigen is not known. The record originates from a study of monozygotic twins with cystic fibrosis. Study information: Libraries were built from three micrograms of fragmented DNA using about 14 PCR cycles. The study's findings and limits: In 13 of 16 pairs, V gene usage was closest to the co-twin's. Monozygotic CF twins shared more identical nucleotide clonotypes than unrelated patients.

Germline CDR1 SEHNR, CDR2 FQNEAQ (reference sequence). The trim removed 5 bases at V and 4 bases at J, leaving 6 bases unmatched. The CDR3 runs 15 residues. Repertoires were generated with immunoSEQ multiplex PCR, while TCRdb's copy carries only in-frame clones and drops some. The sample includes over 9,500 clones, 85% seen only once; the top ten take around 0.5%. The chain combines TRBV7-9 with TRBJ2-3, with 10 positions matching TRBD1. The sequence derives from a man between 18 and 35 years old with cystic fibrosis. Sequenced: blood. The CDR3 DNA reads TGTGCCAGCAGCAACGACAGGGGGCGGCCAGATACGCAGTATTTT. Protein: CASSNDRGRPDTQYF.